The next 29 T cell receptor beta chains were all read from a single sample in a study of shared clonotypes between healthy human individuals. TCRdb's copy holds only in-frame clones and misses some; the assay was immunoSEQ multiplex PCR. The data show about half a million clones, about 84% seen once. Sequenced sample: PBMCs. The receptor set was obtained from a woman aged 40 to 50 in good health. Some clones in this sample may be carry-over from other donors' samples.

The CDR3 sequence is CASSTGTTPPYGNEQFF. In nucleotides, the CDR3 is TGTGCCAGTAGCACCGGGACTACACCCCCATATGGCAATGAGCAGTTCTTC. This chain joins TRBV19 and TRBJ2-1, with 7 positions matching TRBD2. The CDR3 loop spans 17 amino acids. The V and J ends lost 6 bases and 6 bases, in that order; junction bases with no gene match: 17. The V gene's germline CDR1 is LNHDA and CDR2 SQIVND (reference sequence).

The gene calls are TRBV5-6 and TRBJ1-4; 9 nucleotides line up with TRBD1. CDR3 size: 15 residues. The germline V gene has CDR1 SGHDT and CDR2 YYEEEE. V dropped 3 bases and J dropped 8; count of bases not matched to a gene: 8. CDR3 amino acids: CASSSTGTGREKLFF. CDR3 bases: TGTGCCAGCAGCTCTACCGGGACAGGGCGAGAAAAACTGTTTTTT.

V usage is TRBV7-6 and J usage is TRBJ2-7; 7 positions match TRBD1. V was pared by 3 bases and J by 3 bases, with 8 bases of the junction left unmatched. The CDR3 consists of 15 residues. Germline CDR1 and CDR2: SGHVS and FNYEAQ. For the CDR3, the DNA is TGTGCCAGCAGCTTGGAGCCCGGGACAGACTACGAGCAGTACTTC. The encoded protein is CASSLEPGTDYEQYF.

The genes are TRBV6-5 and TRBJ2-7; 8 positions agree with TRBD2. The CDR3 spans 13 residues. Per germline, CDR1 MNHEY and CDR2 SVGAGI. The V segment lost 8 bases and the J segment 3 bases; nucleotides outside the gene matches: 6. The CDR3 is CASALAVNYEQYF. CDR3 in DNA: TGTGCCAGCGCACTAGCGGTCAACTACGAGCAGTACTTC.

The V and J genes are TRBV5-1 and TRBJ2-7; weak D call: TRBD1 (5 bases). This CDR3 region has 13 residues. V lost 6 bases, J lost 2 bases, and 12 bases lay in between. Germline V gives CDR1 SGHRS, CDR2 YFSETQ. Here the CDR3 reads CASNSAGTYEQYF. The CDR3 region has the DNA TGCGCCAGCAATTCGGCAGGGACCTACGAGCAGTACTTC. The full variable domain, rest sourced from reference TRBV5-1 and TRBJ2-7, is KAGVTQTPRYLIKTRGQQVTLSCSPISGHRSVSWYQQTPGQGLQFLFEYFSETQRNKGNFPGRFSGRQFSNSRSEMNVSTLELGDSALYLCASNSAGTYEQYFGPGTRLTVT.

Worth noting for this clone: Only one base separates this from a far larger clonotype, so it likely reflects a read error. Other DNA sequences in this sample translate to the same CDR3. The chain carries TRBV25-1 and TRBJ2-2, with TRBD1 as a possible D gene (5 bases). Trimming removed 3 bases at V and 8 bases at J, with 19 bases between. The length of the CDR3 is 16 residues. Germline lookup yields CDR1 MGHDK and CDR2 SYGVNS. Here the CDR3 reads CASSDLSGHNAGELFF. The CDR3 coding sequence is TGTGCCAGCAGTGATTTATCAGGACATAACGCTGGGGAGCTGTTTTTT.

The chain couples TRBV4-1 to TRBJ1-4, with D maybe TRBD1 (5 bases). In germline, CDR1 is MGHRA, CDR2 YSYEKL. Trimming removed 2 bases at V and 4 bases at J, with 17 bases between. The CDR3 is 17 residues long. CDR3 DNA: TGCGCCAGCAGCCAACCGAGTGCAGGGCTCGGTAATGAAAAACTGTTTTTT. Translated: CASSQPSAGLGNEKLFF.

V and J are TRBV4-1 and TRBJ2-5, with TRBD2 matching over 13 bases. CDR1 is MGHRA, CDR2 YSYEKL, per germline. The length of the CDR3 is 18 residues. The trim removed 4 bases at V and 9 bases at J, leaving 17 bases unmatched. The chain's CDR3 is CASSPIGTSGARAVAQYF. The CDR3 coding sequence is TGCGCCAGCAGCCCCATCGGGACTAGCGGGGCCCGGGCGGTGGCCCAGTACTTC.

The chain employs TRBV13 and TRBJ2-2; D is possibly TRBD1 (6 bases). The CDR3 is 15 residues long. V shed 7 bases and J shed 2 bases, with 14 bases lying between them. Germline V gene sequence: CDR1 PRHDT, CDR2 FYEKMQ (reference sequence). This CDR3 reads CASNSGQLNTGELFF. CDR3 sequence (DNA): TGTGCCAGCAACTCCGGACAGCTCAACACCGGGGAGCTGTTTTTT.

Notes on this clone: Being one base from a much bigger clone, this may be a read error. At the DNA level, this CDR3 is encoded by other sequences in the same sample as well. This chain uses TRBV7-8 with TRBJ2-5; the D call may be TRBD1 or TRBD2 (6 bases each). The tail of the sequence fits TRBJ2-7 better, so the J call may be wrong. The CDR3 extends over 16 amino acids. Germline CDR1 and CDR2: SGHVS and FQNEAQ. This chain's CDR3 is CASSLRGAGSTYEQYF. The CDR3 bases are TGCGCCAGCAGCCTAAGGGGGGCGGGGTCGACCTACGAGCAGTACTTC.

The chain joins TRBV28 to TRBJ2-7; a weak D match, TRBD2 (6 bases). V dropped 5 bases and J dropped 3 bases, with 17 bases sitting between them. The CDR3 totals 15 residues. Germline V gene data show CDR1 as MDHEN and CDR2 as SYDVKM. CDR3 in DNA: TGTGCCAGCAGTCCCCTAGCGACTAGGGGCTACGAGCAGTACTTC. Amino acid sequence: CASSPLATRGYEQYF.

This chain uses TRBV20-1 with TRBJ2-5; no clear D. This CDR3 region has 11 residues. The germline CDR1 and CDR2 sequences are DFQATT and SNEGSKA (reference sequence). Trimming removed 5 bases from V and 3 bases from J, with 7 bases in between. The CDR3 spells CSALGEETQYF. The CDR3 nucleotides are TGCAGTGCTCTTGGGGAAGAGACCCAGTACTTC.

As regards this clone: A single base is all that separates this from a far larger clone, so a read error is likely. The chain uses TRBV29-1 and TRBJ1-5; the D gene is possibly TRBD1 (6 bases). The CDR3 totals 13 residues. Looked up from germline, CDR1 is SQVTM and CDR2 is ANQGSEA. CDR3 sequence reads: CSASDRNNQPKHF. CDR3 bases: TGCAGCGCATCGGACAGAAACAATCAGCCCAAGCATTTT.

The chain uses TRBV4-1 and TRBJ2-2, with D possibly matching TRBD2 (5 bases). The length of the CDR3 is 16 residues. CDR1 and CDR2 (germline): MGHRA, YSYEKL. Trimming pared 0 bases from V and 1 base from J, leaving 9 bases between. CDR3 amino acids: CASSQDHSGNTGELFF. The CDR3 bases are TGCGCCAGCAGCCAAGATCACAGCGGGAACACCGGGGAGCTGTTTTTT.

The chain links TRBV10-1 to TRBJ1-1; D is perhaps TRBD1 (6 bases). The CDR3 is made up of 13 amino acids. The germline V gene has CDR1 WNHNN and CDR2 SYGVQD (reference sequence). Trimming left V 2 bases short and J 5 bases short, with 9 bases between. The CDR3: CASSEQGNTEAFF. The CDR3 DNA follows: TGCGCCAGCAGTGAGCAGGGGAATACTGAAGCTTTCTTT.

The rearrangement uses TRBV7-9 and TRBJ2-2, with TRBD2 as a possible D gene (6 bases). This CDR3 is 15 amino acids long. V was clipped by 6 bases and J by 3 bases, with 14 bases between them. CDR1 SEHNR and CDR2 FQNEAQ come from the germline V gene (reference sequence). This CDR3 reads CASRPRWEDTGELFF. The CDR3 DNA reads TGTGCCAGCAGGCCCAGGTGGGAGGACACCGGGGAGCTGTTTTTT.

This sequence joins TRBV4-1 and TRBJ2-7; no reliable D call. V was clipped by 0 bases and J by 4 bases, with 10 bases between them. This CDR3 is built from 14 residues. The germline CDR1 and CDR2 sequences are MGHRA and YSYEKL. The CDR3 coding sequence is TGCGCCAGCAGCCAAGAGATGCGCCGATACGAGCAGTACTTC. It yields the protein CASSQEMRRYEQYF.

V is TRBV10-3 and J is TRBJ2-1, with 8 bases that match TRBD2. The junction had 5 bases not matched to a gene; V was cut back by 2 bases and J by 2 bases. Per the germline V gene, CDR1 is ENHRY and CDR2 is SYGVKD. The CDR3 has 16 residues. The CDR3 nucleotides are TGTGCCATCAGTGAGCCGGCGGGAGGCCCCTACAATGAGCAGTTCTTC. Translation gives CAISEPAGGPYNEQFF.

J is TRBJ1-1 and V is TRBV28; a weak D match, TRBD1 (6 bases). The CDR3 runs to 15 residues. In germline, CDR1 is MDHEN, CDR2 SYDVKM. V was trimmed by 2 bases and J by 5 bases, leaving 15 bases between them. CDR3 in DNA: TGTGCCAGCAGTTTACGGGGGGGCCCGAGGACTGAAGCTTTCTTT. It translates to CASSLRGGPRTEAFF.

The chain recombines TRBV5-6 with TRBJ1-4; D uncertain. Deletions cut 4 bases from V and 5 bases from J, with 9 bases between. Germline loops: CDR1 SGHDT, CDR2 YYEEEE. The CDR3 is 13 residues long. CDR3 nucleotides: TGTGCCAGCAGCCTTGGAGTCAATGAAAAACTGTTTTTT. It is translated as CASSLGVNEKLFF.

The chain is built from TRBV5-6 and TRBJ1-3; no clear D. The CDR3 is 14 residues long. V lost 0 bases, J lost 1 base, and 5 bases lay in between. Germline CDR1 SGHDT, CDR2 YYEEEE. The CDR3 here is CASSLGGSGNTIYF. Here the CDR3 DNA reads TGTGCCAGCAGCTTGGGGGGTTCTGGAAACACCATATATTTT. The full variable domain, with the rest looked up from reference TRBV5-6 and TRBJ1-3, is DAGVTQSPTHLIKTRGQQVTLRCSPKSGHDTVSWYQQALGQGPQFIFQYYEEEERQRGNFPDRFSGHQFPNYSSELNVNALLLGDSALYLCASSLGGSGNTIYFGEGSWLTVV.

The chain couples TRBV5-4 to TRBJ2-5; TRBD2 agrees at 7 bases. The end of the DNA is better explained by TRBJ2-7, so the J call may be wrong. The CDR3 consists of 15 residues. Germline lookup yields CDR1 SGHNT and CDR2 YYREEE (reference sequence). CDR3 sequence reads: CASSSPGLSSYEQYF. The CDR3 nucleotides are TGTGCCAGCAGCTCCCCGGGACTATCCTCCTACGAGCAGTACTTC.

The chain combines TRBV5-6 with TRBJ2-5; perhaps TRBD2 as D (6 bases). This CDR3 comprises 15 residues. Between the trimmed V and J ends, which lost 4 bases and 3 bases, there was a span of 16 bases. The germline CDR1 and CDR2 sequences are SGHDT and YYEEEE. CDR3 amino acids: CASSQGRRVEETQYF. The CDR3 bases are TGTGCCAGCAGCCAAGGGAGGAGGGTCGAAGAGACCCAGTACTTC.

On this clone itself: It differs at one base from a far larger clone, so likely a read error. The genes are TRBV5-6 and TRBJ1-1; no definite D call. The CDR3 has 16 residues. In germline, CDR1 is SGHDT, CDR2 YYEEEE. V lost 1 base and J 4 bases, leaving 17 bases between the germline ends. As DNA, the CDR3 is TGTGCCAGCAGCTTGTCGACAAGCCGGTGGAGCACTGAAGCTTTCTTT. Protein: CASSLSTSRWSTEAFF.

Comments on this clone: This probably arose from a read error, given a far larger clone one base away. The CDR3 end shows no conserved phenylalanine or tryptophan, and so a read error is likely. Other DNA variants within this sample encode the same CDR3. CDR3 residues: CASSQGQDYSYEQYL. The CDR3 DNA sequence: TGTGCCAGCAGCCAAGGTCAGGACTATTCCTACGAGCAGTACTTA. The chain uses TRBV4-2 and TRBJ2-7; TRBD2 might be the D (6 bases). CDR1 and CDR2 from the germline V gene are LGHNA and YNFKEQ. Trimming removed 1 base at V and 1 base at J, with 11 bases between. CDR3 size: 15 residues.

With regard to this clone: Other DNA sequences in the same sample also yield this CDR3. This chain links TRBV9 with TRBJ2-2, with TRBD2 matching 8 bases. This CDR3 region has 15 residues. V gave up 2 bases and J gave up 4 bases; unmatched junction bases: 4. The germline V gene encodes CDR1 SGDLS and CDR2 YYNGEE. The DNA of the CDR3 is TGTGCCAGCAGCGTCGGACTAGCAGGCACCGGGGAGCTGTTTTTT. It encodes CASSVGLAGTGELFF.

As for this clone: A read error is likely here: a far larger clone is one base away. The V call is TRBV11-2, the J call TRBJ2-3, with 9 nucleotides matching TRBD2. The CDR3 is made up of 19 amino acids. V lost 3 bases to trimming and J lost 0 bases; unmatched junction nucleotides: 13. CDR1 and CDR2 from the germline V gene are SGHAT and FQNNGV. Here the CDR3 reads CASSFERTLAGWSTDTQYF. The CDR3 bases are TGTGCCAGCAGCTTCGAACGGACGCTAGCGGGATGGAGCACAGATACGCAGTATTTT.

The chain couples TRBV7-6 to TRBJ1-2; 9 bases agree with TRBD1. This CDR3 is 13 amino acids long. The germline V gene encodes CDR1 SGHVS and CDR2 FNYEAQ. J gave up 6 bases and V 3 bases, and 2 bases lay outside the gene matches. Here the CDR3 reads CASSFGTGNGYTF. DNA for the CDR3: TGTGCCAGCAGCTTCGGGACAGGGAATGGCTACACCTTC.

This chain connects TRBV7-2 to TRBJ2-5, with D perhaps matching TRBD1 (5 bases). The germline V gene encodes CDR1 SGHTA and CDR2 FQGNSA. V gave up 2 bases and J gave up 3 bases, with 13 bases separating them. The CDR3 spans 15 residues. CDR3 loop: CASSLRLGREETQYF. The DNA of the CDR3 is TGTGCCAGCAGCTTAAGGTTGGGCAGGGAAGAGACCCAGTACTTC.